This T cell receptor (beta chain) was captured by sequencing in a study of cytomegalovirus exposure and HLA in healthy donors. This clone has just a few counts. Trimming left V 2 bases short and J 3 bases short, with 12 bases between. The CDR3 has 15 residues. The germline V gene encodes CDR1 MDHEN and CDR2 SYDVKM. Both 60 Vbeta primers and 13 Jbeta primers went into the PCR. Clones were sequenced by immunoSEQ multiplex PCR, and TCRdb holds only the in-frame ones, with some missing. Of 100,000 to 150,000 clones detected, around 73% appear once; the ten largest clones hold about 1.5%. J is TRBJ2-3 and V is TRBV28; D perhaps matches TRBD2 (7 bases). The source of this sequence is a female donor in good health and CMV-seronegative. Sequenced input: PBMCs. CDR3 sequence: CASSLQGGGTDTQYF. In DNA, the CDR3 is TGTGCCAGCAGTTTACAGGGAGGGGGGACAGATACGCAGTATTTT.